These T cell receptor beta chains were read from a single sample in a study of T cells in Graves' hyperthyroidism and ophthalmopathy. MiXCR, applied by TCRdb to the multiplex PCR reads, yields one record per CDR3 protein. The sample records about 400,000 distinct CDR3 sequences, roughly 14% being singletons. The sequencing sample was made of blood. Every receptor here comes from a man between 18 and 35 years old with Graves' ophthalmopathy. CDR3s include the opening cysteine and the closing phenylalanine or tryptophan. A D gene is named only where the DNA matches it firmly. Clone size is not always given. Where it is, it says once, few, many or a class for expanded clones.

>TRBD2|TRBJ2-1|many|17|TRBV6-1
CASCLAGGGNLYNEQFF
TGTGCCAGCTGCCTAGCGGGGGGGGGGAACCTCTACAATGAGCAGTTCTTC
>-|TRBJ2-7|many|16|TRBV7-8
CASSFGKVKETYEQYF
TGTGCCAGCAGCTTTGGGAAGGTGAAGGAAACCTACGAGCAGTACTTC
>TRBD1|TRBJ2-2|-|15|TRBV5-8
CASSSEQGFTGELFF
TGTGCCAGCAGCTCTGAACAGGGGTTCACCGGGGAGCTGTTTTTT
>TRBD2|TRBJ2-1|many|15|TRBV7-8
CASSSHTSGQNEQFF
TGTGCCAGCAGCTCGCACACTAGCGGGCAAAATGAGCAGTTCTTC
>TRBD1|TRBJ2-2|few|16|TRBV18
CASSPPGQGNTGELFF
TGTGCCAGCTCACCTCCGGGACAGGGGAACACCGGGGAGCTGTTTTTT
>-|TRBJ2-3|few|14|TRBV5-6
CASSSKPLTDTQYF
TGTGCCAGCAGCTCCAAGCCCCTGACAGATACGCAGTATTTT
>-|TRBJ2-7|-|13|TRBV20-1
CSASLHRSYEQYF
TGCAGTGCTAGTTTACACCGCTCCTACGAGCAGTACTTC
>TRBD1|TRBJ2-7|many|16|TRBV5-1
CASSFFRQGRYYEQYF
TGCGCCAGCAGCTTTTTTCGACAGGGGCGATACTACGAGCAGTACTTC
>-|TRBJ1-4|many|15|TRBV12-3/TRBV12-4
CASSLADRTNEKLFF
TGTGCCAGCAGTTTAGCGGACAGAACTAATGAAAAACTGTTTTTT
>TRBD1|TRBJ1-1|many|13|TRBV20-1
CSARDRGRTEAFF
TGCAGTGCTAGAGACAGGGGGCGTACTGAAGCTTTCTTT
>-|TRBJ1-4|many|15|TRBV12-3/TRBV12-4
CASSAPWATNEKLFF
TGTGCCAGCAGTGCGCCATGGGCAACTAATGAAAAACTGTTTTTT
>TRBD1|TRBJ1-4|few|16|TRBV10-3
CAISGALTGGEEKLFF
TGTGCCATCAGTGGGGCCCTGACAGGGGGCGAGGAAAAACTGTTTTTT
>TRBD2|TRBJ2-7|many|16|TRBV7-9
CASSLRPSGNSYEQYF
TGTGCCAGCAGCTTACGTCCTAGCGGGAACTCCTACGAGCAGTACTTC
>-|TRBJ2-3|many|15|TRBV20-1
CSATPTPQGTDTQYF
TGCAGTGCTACACCGACTCCCCAAGGGACAGATACGCAGTATTTT
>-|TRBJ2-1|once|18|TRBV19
CTSSIGGRTSNFNNEQFF
TGTACCAGTAGTATAGGTGGGCGGACGTCCAATTTTAACAATGAGCAGTTCTTC
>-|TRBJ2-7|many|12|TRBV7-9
CASGPADYEQYF
TGTGCCAGCGGCCCCGCGGACTACGAGCAGTACTTC
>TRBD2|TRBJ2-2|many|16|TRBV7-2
CASSHGVGGRTGELFF
TGTGCCAGCAGCCACGGGGTGGGGGGGAGGACCGGGGAGCTGTTTTTT
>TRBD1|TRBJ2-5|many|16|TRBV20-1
CSARDFRGSSQETQYF
TGCAGTGCTAGAGATTTCAGGGGGAGCAGCCAAGAGACCCAGTACTTC
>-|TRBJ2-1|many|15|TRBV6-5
CASSYWETSYNEQFF
TGTGCCAGCAGTTACTGGGAGACCTCCTACAATGAGCAGTTCTTC
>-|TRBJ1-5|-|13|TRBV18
CASTGGGDQPQHF
TGTGCCAGCACTGGTGGGGGGGATCAGCCCCAGCATTTT
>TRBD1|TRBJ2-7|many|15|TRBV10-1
CASSDPGQRFYEQYF
TGCGCCAGCAGCGACCCGGGACAGAGATTCTACGAGCAGTACTTC
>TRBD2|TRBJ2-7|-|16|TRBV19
CASSMIGRGSYNEQYF
TGTGCCAGTAGTATGATCGGGAGGGGCTCCTACAATGAGCAGTACTTC
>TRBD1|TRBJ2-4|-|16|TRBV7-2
CASSSRDRGSKNIQYF
TGTGCCAGCAGCTCCCGGGACAGGGGTAGCAAAAACATTCAGTACTTC
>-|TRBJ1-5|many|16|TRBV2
CASSELGGGFNQPQHF
TGTGCCAGCAGTGAATTGGGCGGCGGTTTCAATCAGCCCCAGCATTTT
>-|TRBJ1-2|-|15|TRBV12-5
CASALEGITNYGYTF
TGTGCTAGTGCCCTCGAGGGGATTACTAACTATGGCTACACCTTC
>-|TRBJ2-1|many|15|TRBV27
CASSFQLYRFNEQFF
TGTGCCAGCAGTTTTCAGCTTTACCGCTTCAATGAGCAGTTCTTC
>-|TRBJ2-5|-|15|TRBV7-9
CASSDQDREGETQYF
TGTGCCAGCAGCGATCAGGACAGGGAGGGTGAGACCCAGTACTTC
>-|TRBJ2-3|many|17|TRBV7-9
CASSLVIQSKSTDTQYF
TGTGCCAGCAGCTTAGTTATCCAGTCAAAAAGCACAGATACGCAGTATTTT
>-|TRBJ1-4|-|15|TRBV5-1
CASSLDFGVEGKLFF
TGCGCCAGCAGCTTGGATTTTGGGGTTGAAGGCAAACTGTTTTTT
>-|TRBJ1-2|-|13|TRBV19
CASLRGRDYGYTF
TGTGCCAGTCTCCGCGGTAGGGACTATGGCTACACCTTC
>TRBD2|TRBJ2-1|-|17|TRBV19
CASSDSQGLAGDNEQFF
TGTGCCAGTAGTGATTCTCAGGGACTAGCGGGAGATAATGAGCAGTTCTTC
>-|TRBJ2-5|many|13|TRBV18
CASSPEGLETQYF
TGTGCCAGCTCACCAGAGGGGCTTGAGACCCAGTACTTC
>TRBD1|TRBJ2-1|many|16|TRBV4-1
CASSQAARDRDNEQFF
TGCGCCAGCAGCCAAGCGGCGAGGGACAGAGACAATGAGCAGTTCTTC
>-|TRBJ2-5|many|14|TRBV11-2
CASSLFRNTETQYF
TGTGCCAGCAGCTTATTTCGCAATACGGAGACCCAGTACTTC
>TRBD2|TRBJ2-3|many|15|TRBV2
CASRGLAGFTDTQYF
TGTGCCTCTCGGGGGCTAGCGGGGTTCACAGATACGCAGTATTTT
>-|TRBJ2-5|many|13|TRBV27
CASNRQVGGAQYF
TGTGCCAGCAATAGACAGGTTGGGGGGGCCCAGTACTTC
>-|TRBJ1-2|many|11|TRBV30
CAWAWTYGYTF
TGTGCCTGGGCGTGGACCTATGGCTACACCTTC
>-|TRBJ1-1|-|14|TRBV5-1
CASSPGPMNTEAFF
TGCGCCAGCAGCCCGGGACCCATGAACACTGAAGCTTTCTTT
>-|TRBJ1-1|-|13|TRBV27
CASSLSGGTEVFF
TGTGCCAGCAGTTTATCTGGGGGTACTGAAGTTTTCTTT
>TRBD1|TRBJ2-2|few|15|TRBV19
CASNHRGLNTGELFF
TGTGCCAGTAATCACAGGGGGCTAAACACCGGGGAGCTGTTTTTT
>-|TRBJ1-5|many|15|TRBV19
CASSDRGGSNQPQHF
TGTGCCAGTAGTGACCGGGGAGGATCAAATCAGCCCCAGCATTTT
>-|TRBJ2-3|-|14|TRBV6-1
CASSRGGAWDTQYF
TGTGCCAGCAGCCGCGGCGGGGCGTGGGATACGCAGTATTTT
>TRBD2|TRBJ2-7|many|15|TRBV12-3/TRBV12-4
CASSGLAGSSYEQYF
TGTGCCAGCAGTGGACTAGCGGGGAGCTCCTACGAGCAGTACTTC
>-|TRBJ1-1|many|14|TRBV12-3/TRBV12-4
CASSPQTRWTEAFF
TGTGCCAGCAGTCCTCAGACCCGATGGACTGAAGCTTTCTTT
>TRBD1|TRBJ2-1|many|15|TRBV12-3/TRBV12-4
CASSRKREQGPEQFF
TGTGCCAGCAGCCGGAAGAGGGAACAGGGGCCGGAGCAGTTCTTC
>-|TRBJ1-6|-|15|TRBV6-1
CASSEAWGANSPLHF
TGTGCCAGCAGTGAAGCCTGGGGCGCTAATTCACCCCTCCACTTT
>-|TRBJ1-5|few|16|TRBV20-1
CSARDLQALSNQPQHF
TGCAGTGCTAGAGATTTGCAGGCCCTTAGCAATCAGCCCCAGCATTTT
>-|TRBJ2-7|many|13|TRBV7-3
CASSLGEIYEQYF
TGTGCCAGCAGCTTAGGGGAAATCTACGAGCAGTACTTC
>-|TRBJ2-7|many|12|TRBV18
CASSRSTYEQYF
TGTGCCAGCTCACGTTCAACCTACGAGCAGTACTTC
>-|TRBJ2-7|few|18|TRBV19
CASSISLRWDPNPYEQYF
TGTGCCAGTAGTATAAGCCTGCGCTGGGACCCTAACCCCTACGAGCAGTACTTC